This TCR beta chain was documented in a study of cytomegalovirus exposure and HLA in healthy donors. Study-level results: CMV serostatus stood as the only immune exposure information on hand. A further, later analysis showed that HLA-associated TCR beta chains (compared with equally common others) were more clonally expanded.

Trimming removed 7 bases at V and 0 bases at J, with 13 bases between. This CDR3 spans 14 amino acids. Germline CDR1 SGHVS, CDR2 FQNEAQ. Concerning this clone itself: Its antigen is unknown.

The PCR used 60 Vbeta and 13 Jbeta primers. In the study's own analysis: In a later analysis, about 12 million of 75 million to 85 million unique beta chains occurred in at least two donors. Assay: immunoSEQ multiplex PCR; the TCRdb copy retains only in-frame clones and omits some. That table gives V, J and clone size, and the DNA gave D and trimming. The repertoire has about 97,000 clones, about 80% of them found once; the top ten carry about 4%. V gene TRBV7-8 combines with J gene TRBJ2-7; possibly TRBD2 for D (5 bases). This sequence originates from a middle-aged man in good health and CMV-seronegative. Sequenced sample: PBMCs. CDR3: CASTWSGSSYEQYF. In DNA form, the CDR3 reads TGTGCCAGCACCTGGTCTGGGAGCTCCTACGAGCAGTACTTC.